The 15 T cell receptor beta chains presented below share a single source sample, sequenced in a study of T cells after yellow fever vaccination. TCRdb itself ran the 5' RACE reads through MiXCR, one entry per CDR3 protein. The repertoire holds about 310,000 distinct CDR3 sequences, 3.6% seen once, with about 20% in the top ten. The sample was PBMCs, taken on the day of the yellow fever booster vaccination. Receptors originate from a man aged 18 to 29 who received the YFV17D yellow fever vaccine.

The rearrangement joins TRBV9 to TRBJ2-2; D possibly corresponds to TRBD2 (6 bases). The germline V gene encodes CDR1 SGDLS and CDR2 YYNGEE. V gave up 1 base and J gave up 6 bases, with 22 bases separating them. The CDR3 loop spans 18 amino acids. The CDR3 loop reads CASSVSPTSLTPPGELFF. The CDR3 DNA reads as TGTGCCAGCAGCGTATCACCCACTAGCTTGACTCCCCCCGGGGAGCTGTTTTTT.

This clonotype was seen more than once but under ten times. The chain employs TRBV5-6 and TRBJ1-4; 9 nucleotides match TRBD1. Trimming took 4 bases from V and 7 from J; bases not matched to a gene: 5. This CDR3 region has 14 residues. Germline V CDR1 and CDR2: SGHDT, YYEEEE. CDR3 sequence: CASSNRDRAEKLFF. The CDR3 region has the DNA TGTGCCAGCAGCAACCGGGACAGGGCTGAAAAACTGTTTTTT.

This clonotype appeared many times. The chain uses TRBV12-3 or TRBV12-4 and TRBJ1-1, with 10 bases fitting TRBD1. CDR3 length equals 16 residues. V lost 4 bases to trimming and J lost 3 bases; unmatched junction nucleotides: 8. The CDR3 loop is CASSSPWTGGDTEAFF. CDR3 sequence (DNA): TGTGCCAGCAGTTCCCCATGGACAGGGGGTGACACTGAAGCTTTCTTT.

The genes are TRBV14 and TRBJ2-7; no firm D call. This CDR3 is 12 amino acids long. The germline CDR1 and CDR2 sequences are SGHDN and FVKESK. The V end was cut by 1 base, the J end by 3 bases, with 4 bases between. CDR3 nucleotides: TGTGCCAGCAGCCAAGGACACTACGAGCAGTACGTC. Protein product: CASSQGHYEQYV.

At least ten counts were recorded for this clonotype. The V gene is TRBV4-1, the J gene TRBJ2-3, with D hard to call. CDR1 is MGHRA, CDR2 YSYEKL, per germline. The CDR3 has 14 amino acids. Trimming removed 4 bases at V and 1 base at J, with 9 bases between. The CDR3 protein is CASSRYYGTDTQYF. The CDR3, as DNA: TGCGCCAGCAGCCGATACTATGGCACAGATACGCAGTATTTT.

This chain joins TRBV5-5 and TRBJ2-1; TRBD1 matches at 7 bases. V dropped 5 bases and J dropped 3; count of bases not matched to a gene: 5. The CDR3 has 14 residues. Per the germline V gene, CDR1 is SGHKS and CDR2 is YYEKEE (reference sequence). CDR3 sequence reads: CASRGQGDYNEQFF. The CDR3 DNA is TGTGCCAGCAGAGGCCAGGGGGACTACAATGAGCAGTTCTTC.

This clonotype was observed at least ten times. This chain joins TRBV6-5 and TRBJ1-6, with D possibly matching TRBD1 (5 bases). This CDR3 spans 12 amino acids. Trimming shortened V by 6 bases and J by 14 bases, and 14 bases separated the two germline ends. Germline CDR1 is MNHEY and CDR2 is SVGAGI. The CDR3: CASSGRGITLHF. CDR3 nucleotides: TGTGCCAGCAGCGGACGGGGCATAACCCTCCACTTT.

This clonotype came up many times. The chain couples TRBV24-1 to TRBJ2-3, with 8 bases identical to TRBD2. Trimming at V came to 3 bases and at J to 5 bases, leaving 6 bases not matched to a gene. Germline V gene sequence: CDR1 KGHDR, CDR2 SFDVKD. The CDR3 covers 15 residues. Here the CDR3 reads CATSDTGGPGDTQYF. The CDR3 region has the DNA TGTGCCACCAGTGATACGGGGGGGCCAGGAGATACGCAGTATTTT.

The table lists this clonotype with a few counts. This chain connects TRBV5-5 to TRBJ1-1, with D possibly TRBD1 on 6 matching bases. The CDR3 extends over 15 amino acids. The germline V gene encodes CDR1 SGHKS and CDR2 YYEKEE (reference sequence). V was trimmed by 2 bases and J by 10 bases, leaving 21 bases between them. CDR3 bases: TGTGCCAGCAGCTTAAGGGGACAACTTGATCTAGGAGCTTTCTTT. This codes for CASSLRGQLDLGAFF.

The sample holds a few counts of this clonotype. The chain uses TRBV11-2 and TRBJ2-3; D call uncertain. Trimming cost V 2 bases and J 4 bases, with 7 bases left between them. The CDR3 consists of 13 residues. The germline V gene encodes CDR1 SGHAT and CDR2 FQNNGV. The CDR3 DNA sequence: TGTGCCAGCAGCTTACGTCTTTCAGATACGCAGTATTTT. It translates to CASSLRLSDTQYF.

This clonotype was counted ten times or more. V usage is TRBV5-4 and J usage is TRBJ2-5; weak D call: TRBD2 (5 bases). V shed 4 bases and J shed 5 bases, with 21 bases lying between them. The CDR3 has 16 residues. In germline, CDR1 is SGHNT, CDR2 YYREEE (reference sequence). CDR3 amino acids: CASSPYSRPREETQYF. CDR3 bases: TGTGCCAGCAGCCCCTACTCCCGACCTAGGGAGGAGACCCAGTACTTC.

This clonotype was observed a few times. V usage is TRBV7-2 and J usage is TRBJ1-1; 12 bases align to TRBD1. The CDR3 contains 14 residues. V gave up 5 bases and J gave up 6 bases; unmatched junction bases: 4. Germline CDR1 reads SGHTA; CDR2 reads FQGNSA. The chain's CDR3 is CASSGDRGLAEAFF. The CDR3 nucleotides are TGTGCCAGCAGCGGGGACAGGGGGCTCGCTGAAGCTTTCTTT.

This clonotype was observed at least ten times. The V and J genes are TRBV28 and TRBJ2-3; TRBD1 matches at 12 bases. J gave up 5 bases and V 4 bases, and 13 bases lay outside the gene matches. Germline V CDR1 and CDR2: MDHEN, SYDVKM. This CDR3 region has 18 residues. The CDR3 loop is CASSSQLGTGGSKDTQYF. The DNA for the CDR3 is TGTGCCAGCAGTTCCCAACTCGGGACAGGGGGCTCGAAAGATACGCAGTATTTT.

There are many counts of this clonotype. V gene TRBV7-3 combines with J gene TRBJ2-3, with 9 bases fitting TRBD2. The CDR3 length is 14 residues. V lost 6 bases, J lost 12 bases, and 13 bases stayed unmatched. CDR1 SGHTA and CDR2 FQGTGA come from the germline V gene. In DNA form, the CDR3 reads TGTGCCAGCAGACCCCGCCGTGGCGGGGGGGCACAGTATTTT. Protein sequence: CASRPRRGGGAQYF.

This clonotype occurred many times. CDR3 DNA sequence: TGTGCCAGCAGTTGGGGGGCAGATACGCAGTATTTT. It yields the protein CASSWGADTQYF. The chain links TRBV7-8 to TRBJ2-3; TRBD2 is a possible D gene (6 bases). Germline CDR1 reads SGHVS; CDR2 reads FQNEAQ. This CDR3 spans 12 amino acids. Deletions cut 6 bases from V and 4 bases from J, with 8 bases between.